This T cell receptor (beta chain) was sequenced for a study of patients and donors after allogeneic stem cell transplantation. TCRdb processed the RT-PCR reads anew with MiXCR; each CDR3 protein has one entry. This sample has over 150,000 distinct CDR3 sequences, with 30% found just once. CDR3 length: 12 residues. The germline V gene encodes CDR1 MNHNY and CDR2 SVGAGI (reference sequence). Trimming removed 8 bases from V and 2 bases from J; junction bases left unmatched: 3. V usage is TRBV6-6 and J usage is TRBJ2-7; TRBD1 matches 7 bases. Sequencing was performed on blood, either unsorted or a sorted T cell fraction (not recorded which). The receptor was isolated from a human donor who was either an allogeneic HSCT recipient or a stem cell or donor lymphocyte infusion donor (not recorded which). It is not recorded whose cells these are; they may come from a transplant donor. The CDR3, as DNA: TGTGCCAGCCGGGACAGTGCCTACGAGCAGTACTTC. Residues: CASRDSAYEQYF.